This entry concerns a single TCR beta chain. TCRdb reprocessed the RT-PCR reads with MiXCR, giving one entry per CDR3 protein. The sample records over 650,000 distinct CDR3 sequences, roughly 20% being singletons. CDR3 length: 15 residues. CDR1 SGHTA and CDR2 FQGNSA come from the germline V gene. V was cut by 0 bases and J by 2 bases, with 10 bases left in between. The data belong to a study of response to subunit inactivated influenza vaccine. This sequence joins TRBV7-2 and TRBJ2-5, with unresolved D. Sequenced here: PBMCs from blood, sampled less than 6 days after vaccination. The origin of this receptor is a man over 45 who received an inactivated influenza vaccine. The CDR3 spells CASSLALSVQETQYF. The CDR3, as DNA: TGTGCCAGCAGCTTAGCGCTGTCAGTACAAGAGACCCAGTACTTC.